This TCR beta chain was identified in a study of graft-versus-host responses after intestinal transplantation. This CDR3 is 14 amino acids long. Clones were sequenced by immunoSEQ multiplex PCR, and TCRdb holds only the in-frame ones, with some missing. This sample carries approximately 110,000 clones, more than 80% of them seen once, and the ten largest clones take 0.2% to 0.25%. The table lists this clone with a count of one. Its antigen remains unidentified. The clonotype comes from a human donor who was the organ donor for an intestinal transplant. The chain uses TRBV21-1 and TRBJ2-7; the listed D gene, TRBD1, was not tested against the DNA. TRBV21-1 is shown as a pseudogene. Sequencing used unstimulated CD4+ T cells sorted from spleen or lymph node cells, obtained before transplant. CDR3 loop: CARGTGTEFYEQYF. The DNA for the CDR3 is TGTGCCAGGGGAACCGGGACAGAGTTCTACGAGCAGTACTTC.